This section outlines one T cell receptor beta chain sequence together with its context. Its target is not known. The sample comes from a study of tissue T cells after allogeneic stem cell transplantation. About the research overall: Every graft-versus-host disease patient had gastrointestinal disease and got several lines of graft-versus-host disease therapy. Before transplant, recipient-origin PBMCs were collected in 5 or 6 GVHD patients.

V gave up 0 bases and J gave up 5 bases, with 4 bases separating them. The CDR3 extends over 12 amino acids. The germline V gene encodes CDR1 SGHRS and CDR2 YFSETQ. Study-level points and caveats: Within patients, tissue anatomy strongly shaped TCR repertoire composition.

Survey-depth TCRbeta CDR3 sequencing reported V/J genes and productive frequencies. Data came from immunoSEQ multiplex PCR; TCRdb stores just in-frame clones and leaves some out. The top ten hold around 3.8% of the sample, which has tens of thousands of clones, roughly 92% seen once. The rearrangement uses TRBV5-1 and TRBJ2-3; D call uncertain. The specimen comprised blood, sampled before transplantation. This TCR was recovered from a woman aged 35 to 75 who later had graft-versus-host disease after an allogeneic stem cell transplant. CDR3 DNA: TGCGCCAGCAGCTTGGAACTAGATACGCAGTATTTT. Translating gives CASSLELDTQYF.